The 28 T cell receptor beta chains in this list originate from one sample, sequenced in a study of blood T cell repertoires in COVID-19. Here immunoSEQ multiplex PCR was the method, and the copy in TCRdb shows in-frame clones only, minus some. This repertoire shows some 48,000 clones, roughly 87% found once; its top ten account for 3%. Sequencing was carried out using peripheral blood. These receptors came from a man aged 45-60 years with active COVID-19.

V usage is TRBV11-3 and J usage is TRBJ2-3, with D possibly being TRBD2 (6 bases). The CDR3 is 17 amino acids. In germline, CDR1 is SGHNT, CDR2 YENEEA. With 6 bases removed from V and 1 base from J, the gap between germline ends came to 20 bases. CDR3 region: CASSLGGWGRRTDTQYF. Written as DNA, the CDR3 is TGTGCCAGCAGTTTGGGGGGTTGGGGGAGACGCACAGATACGCAGTATTTT.

The chain links TRBV4-3 to TRBJ2-1, with 9 bases matching TRBD2. The CDR3 spans 15 residues. The trim removed 4 bases at V and 9 bases at J, leaving 10 bases unmatched. Germline assignment: CDR1 LGHNA and CDR2 YSLEER. The CDR3 coding sequence is TGCGCCAGCAGCCGGCTAGCGGGGAGGGGGCGTGAGCAGTTCTTC. This translates into CASSRLAGRGREQFF.

The chain links TRBV11-2 to TRBJ2-5, with 13 bases that match TRBD2. This CDR3 has 15 residues. Germline values: CDR1 SGHAT, CDR2 FQNNGV. With V trimmed by 4 bases and J by 5 bases, 4 bases remained unmatched. The CDR3 spells CASSYTSGGAETQYF. CDR3 nucleotide sequence: TGTGCCAGCAGCTACACTAGCGGGGGGGCGGAGACCCAGTACTTC.

As DNA, the CDR3 is TGCGCCAGCAGCCTCCGGACCCCGGGGTCCTACAATGAGCAGTTCTTC. As protein: CASSLRTPGSYNEQFF. The chain employs TRBV5-1 and TRBJ2-1; possible D gene TRBD2, 5 bases. Germline values: CDR1 SGHRS, CDR2 YFSETQ. V gave up 4 bases and J gave up 1 base, with 15 bases separating them. The CDR3 runs 16 residues.

The V call is TRBV19, the J call TRBJ1-5; D unclear. This CDR3 is 15 amino acids long. Trimming took 2 bases from V and 1 from J, leaving 9 bases between them. Per the germline V gene, CDR1 is LNHDA and CDR2 is SQIVND (reference sequence). CDR3 region: CASSISGYSNQPQHF. The CDR3 DNA reads TGTGCCAGTAGTATATCGGGTTACAGCAATCAGCCCCAGCATTTT.

This rearrangement joins TRBV27 to TRBJ2-1; D not resolved. Trimming cost V 4 bases and J 0 bases, with 13 bases left between them. This CDR3 comprises 16 residues. Germline CDR1 and CDR2: MNHEY and SMNVEV (reference sequence). In nucleotides, the CDR3 is TGTGCCAGCAGTTCCCCCCGCGGCGGCTCCTACAATGAGCAGTTCTTC. It translates to CASSSPRGGSYNEQFF.

This clone turned up a few times. The chain combines TRBV13 with TRBJ1-2, with 7 bases matching TRBD1. After removal of 0 bases from V and 4 bases from J, the junction contained 5 bases not matched to a gene. Germline V gene sequence: CDR1 PRHDT, CDR2 FYEKMQ (reference sequence). This CDR3 is built from 15 residues. The DNA of the CDR3 is TGTGCCAGCAGCTTAGGAAGGGGGCAAGCCTATGGCTACACCTTC. It yields the protein CASSLGRGQAYGYTF. Looking up the rest from reference TRBV13 and TRBJ1-2 gives the full variable domain: AAGVIQSPRHLIKEKRETATLKCYPIPRHDTVYWYQQGPGQDPQFLISFYEKMQSDKGSIPDRFSAQQFSDYHSELNMSSLELGDSALYFCASSLGRGQAYGYTFGSGTRLTVV.

V is TRBV27 and J is TRBJ2-7, with a tentative D call TRBD1 (6 bases). Germline V gene lookup returns CDR1 MNHEY and CDR2 SMNVEV (reference sequence). The CDR3 spans 15 residues. V gave up 2 bases and J gave up 1 base, with 12 bases separating them. The CDR3 is CASSLVGQGSYEQYF. CDR3 sequence (DNA): TGTGCCAGCAGTTTAGTTGGCCAGGGGTCCTACGAGCAGTACTTC.

The chain links TRBV7-9 to TRBJ2-5; D is possibly TRBD2 (6 bases). Trimming removed 1 base from V and 5 bases from J, with 14 bases in between. The germline V gene encodes CDR1 SEHNR and CDR2 FQNEAQ (reference sequence). The CDR3 contains 15 residues. The CDR3 region has the DNA TGTGCCAGCAGCTTAGAGTCCCTAGCGTGGGAGACCCAGTACTTC. Translating gives CASSLESLAWETQYF. The full variable domain, its missing parts supplied by reference TRBV7-9 and TRBJ2-5, is DTGVSQNPRHKITKRGQNVTFRCDPISEHNRLYWYRQTLGQGPEFLTYFQNEAQLEKSRLLSDRFSAERPKGSFSTLEIQRTEQGDSAMYLCASSLESLAWETQYFGPGTRLLVL.

This rearrangement joins TRBV7-2 to TRBJ2-3; TRBD2 matches at 13 bases. V was clipped by 5 bases and J by 5 bases; unmatched bases: 7. This CDR3 has 16 amino acids. Germline CDR1 is SGHTA and CDR2 is FQGNSA. The CDR3 DNA follows: TGTGCCAGCAGCCACACTAGCGGGGGGGCGAAAGATACGCAGTATTTT. Translation gives CASSHTSGGAKDTQYF.

V is TRBV18 and J is TRBJ1-5; D remains unclear. The V gene lost 6 bases and the J gene lost 0 bases, with 3 bases spanning the gap. The germline gives CDR1 KGHSH, CDR2 LQKENI. The CDR3 has 12 amino acids. The DNA of the CDR3 is TGTGCCAGCTCTAATAGCAATCAGCCCCAGCATTTT. Residues: CASSNSNQPQHF.

The rearrangement joins TRBV7-9 to TRBJ2-7; D is perhaps TRBD2 (6 bases). Germline V gives CDR1 SEHNR, CDR2 FQNEAQ (reference sequence). There are 15 residues in the CDR3. The ends were cut back, 4 bases at V and 1 base at J, with 14 bases in the middle. CDR3 DNA: TGTGCCAGCAGCTCCCGGGGGATCTATTCCTACGAGCAGTACTTC. It encodes CASSSRGIYSYEQYF.

The chain joins TRBV6-1 to TRBJ2-5, with TRBD1 matching 10 bases. CDR3 length equals 16 residues. J lost 2 bases, V lost 4 bases, and 7 bases had no gene match. CDR1 is MNHNS, CDR2 SASEGT, per germline. The CDR3 loop is CASSVRQGAAQETQYF. CDR3 bases: TGTGCCAGCAGTGTAAGACAGGGGGCAGCACAAGAGACCCAGTACTTC.

By proportion, this clone is medium-sized. V gene TRBV29-1 combines with J gene TRBJ2-7; 8 bases line up with TRBD1. The CDR3 has 16 amino acids. The germline V gene encodes CDR1 SQVTM and CDR2 ANQGSEA. V was clipped by 1 base and J by 5 bases; unmatched bases: 13. For the CDR3, the DNA is TGCAGCGTTGAAGCCTCTGGGCCCAGGGGGCTCCACGAGCAGTACTTC. Translation: CSVEASGPRGLHEQYF.

The J gene is TRBJ2-3, the V gene TRBV25-1, with 11 bases aligning to TRBD2. The V gene's germline CDR1 is MGHDK and CDR2 SYGVNS. Trimming cost V 3 bases and J 1 base; bases outside gene matches: 6. This CDR3 has 17 amino acids. In DNA, the CDR3 is TGTGCCAGCAGTGACCTAGCGGGGGGTTTTCGCACAGATACGCAGTATTTT. Translation gives CASSDLAGGFRTDTQYF.

The chain employs TRBV6-5 and TRBJ1-6; D may be TRBD1 (6 bases). The CDR3 covers 13 residues. Germline lookup yields CDR1 MNHEY and CDR2 SVGAGI. V lost 10 bases, J lost 4 bases, and 11 bases lay in between. In nucleotides, the CDR3 is TGTGCCACCGGTGGACAGTATAATTCACCCCTCCACTTT. This translates into CATGGQYNSPLHF.

V is TRBV7-2 and J is TRBJ1-1; no reliable D call. The V end was cut by 2 bases, the J end by 4 bases, with 11 bases between. The CDR3 is 14 amino acids. CDR1 and CDR2 from the germline V gene are SGHTA and FQGNSA. Here the CDR3 DNA reads TGTGCCAGCAGCTTACACTCCGCGGGCACTGAAGCTTTCTTT. It yields the protein CASSLHSAGTEAFF.

This chain connects TRBV4-2 to TRBJ2-5; D possibly corresponds to TRBD2 (6 bases). CDR3 length: 15 residues. V was shortened by 0 bases and J by 3 bases, with 11 bases between the two germline ends. The germline CDR1 and CDR2 sequences are LGHNA and YNFKEQ. Here the CDR3 DNA reads TGTGCCAGCAGCCAAGATCCGGGACTCAAAGAGACCCAGTACTTC. Translating gives CASSQDPGLKETQYF.

V and J are TRBV5-1 and TRBJ2-1; 8 nucleotides match TRBD2. This CDR3 region has 16 residues. V was clipped by 2 bases and J by 1 base; unmatched bases: 5. Germline V gene sequence: CDR1 SGHRS, CDR2 YFSETQ. The CDR3: CASSFSGSRSYNEQFF. CDR3 sequence (DNA): TGCGCCAGCAGCTTCAGCGGGAGCCGTTCCTACAATGAGCAGTTCTTC. The full variable domain, in which reference TRBV5-1 and TRBJ2-1 provide the parts outside the CDR3, is KAGVTQTPRYLIKTRGQQVTLSCSPISGHRSVSWYQQTPGQGLQFLFEYFSETQRNKGNFPGRFSGRQFSNSRSEMNVSTLELGDSALYLCASSFSGSRSYNEQFFGPGTRLTVL.

Only one count was recorded for this clone. The chain is built from TRBV9 and TRBJ1-2; a weak D match, TRBD1 (6 bases). Trimming removed 3 bases from V and 4 bases from J, with 7 bases in between. This CDR3 has 12 amino acids. From germline, CDR1 is SGDLS and CDR2 YYNGEE. CDR3 sequence: CASSGGPYGYTF. The CDR3 region has the DNA TGTGCCAGCAGCGGGGGGCCCTATGGCTACACCTTC.

V and J are TRBV30 and TRBJ1-6; a weak D match, TRBD1 (5 bases). CDR1 and CDR2 from the germline V gene are GTSNPN and SVGIG (reference sequence). The CDR3 runs to 12 residues. Deletions cut 2 bases from V and 13 bases from J, with 12 bases between. The CDR3 sequence: CAWSWTRPPLHF. CDR3 nucleotides: TGTGCCTGGAGTTGGACAAGGCCCCCCCTCCACTTT.

This chain uses TRBV21-1 with TRBJ2-1; whether TRBD2, the table's D call, matches the DNA was not checked. TRBV21-1 is a recognized pseudogene. The CDR3 length is 18 residues. Here the CDR3 reads CASSKLAGMGWGYNEQFF. In nucleotides, the CDR3 is TGTGCCAGCAGCAAACTAGCGGGAATGGGTTGGGGCTACAATGAGCAGTTCTTC.

The V call is TRBV3-1 (or the pseudogene TRBV3-2), the J call TRBJ2-5; D perhaps matches TRBD1 (6 bases). The ends were cut back, 8 bases at V and 4 bases at J, with 14 bases in the middle. There are 13 residues in the CDR3. Germline V gene lookup returns CDR1 LGHDT and CDR2 YNNKEL (reference sequence). The CDR3 loop is CASGNRDIETQYF. DNA for the CDR3: TGTGCCAGCGGCAACAGGGATATAGAGACCCAGTACTTC.

This sequence joins TRBV29-1 and TRBJ1-6; tentative D call: TRBD1 (5 bases). Germline loops: CDR1 SQVTM, CDR2 ANQGSEA. The CDR3 runs 13 residues. Deletions cut 6 bases from V and 4 bases from J, with 10 bases between. DNA of the CDR3: TGCAGCGTGCAACAGGCGTATAATTCACCCCTCCACTTT. Amino acid sequence: CSVQQAYNSPLHF.

This chain uses TRBV27 with TRBJ1-5, with D possibly TRBD1 on 6 matching bases. V lost 4 bases to trimming and J lost 6 bases, with 13 bases between them. The CDR3 extends over 14 amino acids. Per germline, CDR1 MNHEY and CDR2 SMNVEV (reference sequence). The CDR3 region is CASSSLGASQPQHF. DNA of the CDR3: TGTGCCAGCAGTTCACTGGGGGCGTCTCAGCCCCAGCATTTT.

The chain couples TRBV6-5 to TRBJ1-3, with 7 positions matching TRBD1. CDR1 is MNHEY, CDR2 SVGAGI, per germline. The V gene end was trimmed by 8 bases and the J gene end by 0 bases; junction bases not matched to a gene: 4. This CDR3 is built from 14 residues. CDR3 protein: CASSGQTSGNTIYF. The CDR3 region has the DNA TGTGCCAGCTCGGGACAGACCTCTGGAAACACCATATATTTT.

V and J are TRBV6-6 and TRBJ2-5, with 8 bases that match TRBD1. The V gene's germline CDR1 is MNHNY and CDR2 SVGAGI (reference sequence). The trim removed 6 bases at V and 5 bases at J, leaving 5 bases unmatched. The CDR3 length is 13 residues. CDR3 nucleotide sequence: TGTGCCAGCAGATCGACAGGGGTCGAGACCCAGTACTTC. Protein sequence: CASRSTGVETQYF.

This chain joins TRBV6-5 and TRBJ1-3, with 7 positions matching TRBD1. J lost 0 bases, V lost 7 bases, and 6 bases had no gene match. Germline CDR1 is MNHEY and CDR2 is SVGAGI. The CDR3 extends over 15 amino acids. CDR3: CASIPQGHSGNTIYF. The CDR3 coding sequence is TGTGCCAGCATTCCACAGGGGCACTCTGGAAACACCATATATTTT.